This is a list of T cell receptor beta chains from one sample in a study of T-cell memory formation after mild COVID-19. TCRdb independently ran MiXCR on the 5' RACE reads; one entry per CDR3 protein. The data contain approximately 410,000 distinct CDR3 sequences, more than 20% of them singletons. Sequencing was carried out using PBMCs or a T cell subset sorted from them (not recorded which). Every receptor here comes from an adult woman who had mild COVID-19 (a few samples of this study predate the infection). Cell type and time point are not known. Each CDR3 is given with its conserved first and last residue. The D gene is left open where the match is weak. Clone size is given for some rows only: seen once, a few or many times, or a class if the clone is expanded.

DNA: TGTGCCAGCAGCTGGGAGGGCTATGGCTACACCTTC
CDR3: CASSWEGYGYTF
size: NA
D: NA
J: TRBJ1-2
V: TRBV5-5

DNA: TGTGCCATCAGCCAGGTATCCTACGAGCAGTACTTC
CDR3: CAISQVSYEQYF
size: few
D: NA
J: TRBJ2-7
V: TRBV10-3

DNA: TGTGCCAGCAGCCCCTCTACGCGTAGCACAGATACGCAGTATTTT
CDR3: CASSPSTRSTDTQYF
size: few
D: NA
J: TRBJ2-3
V: TRBV7-9

DNA: TGTGCCAGTAGCCCGATAGTGGGGGATACGCAGTATTTT
CDR3: CASSPIVGDTQYF
size: few
D: NA
J: TRBJ2-3
V: TRBV19

DNA: TGTGCCAGCAGTTTCACTAGCGGGAGATTCTCCTACAATGAGCAGTTCTTC
CDR3: CASSFTSGRFSYNEQFF
size: NA
D: TRBD2
J: TRBJ2-1
V: TRBV6-2/TRBV6-3

DNA: TGTGCCAGCAGCTCCATCCGAGGCTTTGGCACTGAAGCTTTCTTT
CDR3: CASSSIRGFGTEAFF
size: few
D: NA
J: TRBJ1-1
V: TRBV7-6

DNA: TGTGCCAGCAGTTTGAATGGGGGAAGCTCCTACAATGAGCAGTTCTTC
CDR3: CASSLNGGSSYNEQFF
size: few
D: NA
J: TRBJ2-1
V: TRBV12-3/TRBV12-4

DNA: TGTGCCAGCAGGAGACAGGGGGCGGCCACCGGGGAGCTGTTTTTT
CDR3: CASRRQGAATGELFF
size: few
D: TRBD1
J: TRBJ2-2
V: TRBV3-1

DNA: TGTGCCAGCAGATTAGACGGGGCCGGGGAGCTGTTTTTT
CDR3: CASRLDGAGELFF
size: few
D: NA
J: TRBJ2-2
V: TRBV12-3/TRBV12-4

DNA: TGTGCCAGCAGTACCGACAGGGCGAGGGGGAACTATGGCTACACCTTC
CDR3: CASSTDRARGNYGYTF
size: NA
D: TRBD1
J: TRBJ1-2
V: TRBV6-5

DNA: TGTGCCAGCAGCGTATCAGGTCCCGGGGAGCTGTTTTTT
CDR3: CASSVSGPGELFF
size: NA
D: NA
J: TRBJ2-2
V: TRBV9

DNA: TGTGCCAGCAGCTTAGCGGGAGTCGGCGAGCAGTACTTC
CDR3: CASSLAGVGEQYF
size: NA
D: NA
J: TRBJ2-7
V: TRBV7-9

DNA: TGTGCCAGCAGCGTAGATAGCCTAGCGGGCCTCTACAATGAGCAGTTCTTC
CDR3: CASSVDSLAGLYNEQFF
size: NA
D: TRBD2
J: TRBJ2-1
V: TRBV9

DNA: TGTGCCAGTACCGATAGCGGGAGTCGGTGGGAGACCCAGTACTTC
CDR3: CASTDSGSRWETQYF
size: few
D: TRBD2
J: TRBJ2-5
V: TRBV19

DNA: TGCAGCGTTGATTGGGACAGGGGCCACGAGCAGTACTTC
CDR3: CSVDWDRGHEQYF
size: few
D: TRBD1
J: TRBJ2-7
V: TRBV29-1

DNA: TGTGCCAGCAGCCCCCGGGGAGCCTTCACAGATACGCAGTATTTT
CDR3: CASSPRGAFTDTQYF
size: few
D: NA
J: TRBJ2-3
V: TRBV12-3/TRBV12-4

DNA: TGTGCCAGCAGCGCCGGGACAGGGGACTTCGATGAGCAGTTCTTC
CDR3: CASSAGTGDFDEQFF
size: NA
D: TRBD1
J: TRBJ2-1
V: TRBV9

DNA: TGTGCCAGCAGCTCACGGGACAGTGCTTCACCCCTCCACTTT
CDR3: CASSSRDSASPLHF
size: few
D: TRBD1
J: TRBJ1-6
V: TRBV7-8

DNA: TGCAGCGTTGCGGGACTCGGAATCGGGGAGCAGTACTTC
CDR3: CSVAGLGIGEQYF
size: NA
D: NA
J: TRBJ2-7
V: TRBV29-1

DNA: TGTGCCAGCAGCTTGAATCCAGGGAACACCGGGGAGCTGTTTTTT
CDR3: CASSLNPGNTGELFF
size: few
D: NA
J: TRBJ2-2
V: TRBV5-5

DNA: TGTGCCAGCAGCGCACAGGGTTTCGTAGGGCCCGGGGAGCTGTTTTTT
CDR3: CASSAQGFVGPGELFF
size: few
D: NA
J: TRBJ2-2
V: TRBV6-5

DNA: TGTGCCAGCAGCCAAGCTAGTTTCGGCGAGCAGTACTTC
CDR3: CASSQASFGEQYF
size: NA
D: NA
J: TRBJ2-7
V: TRBV3-1

DNA: TGCAGTGCGCCAACCCTAGCGGGAGCCGGCAATGAGCAGTTCTTC
CDR3: CSAPTLAGAGNEQFF
size: many
D: TRBD2
J: TRBJ2-1
V: TRBV20-1

DNA: TGTGCCAGCAGCTTACGACTAGCGGGAGATACGCAGTATTTT
CDR3: CASSLRLAGDTQYF
size: NA
D: TRBD2
J: TRBJ2-3
V: TRBV11-2

DNA: TGCAGTGCTAGAGATAGAGGGGAGAGACGGAGAGGATACAATGAGCAGTTCTTC
CDR3: CSARDRGERRRGYNEQFF
size: NA
D: NA
J: TRBJ2-1
V: TRBV20-1

DNA: TGTGCCAGCAGCCAAGATTCGGGGGTGTTGGAGACCCAGTACTTC
CDR3: CASSQDSGVLETQYF
size: few
D: NA
J: TRBJ2-5
V: TRBV4-2

DNA: TGCGCCAGCAGCTTCAGGGTGGGTCAGTACGAGCAGTACTTC
CDR3: CASSFRVGQYEQYF
size: NA
D: NA
J: TRBJ2-7
V: TRBV5-1

DNA: TGTGCCAGCAGCTCCTCCCCAGATAGCGGGATTGATACGCAGTATTTT
CDR3: CASSSSPDSGIDTQYF
size: NA
D: TRBD2
J: TRBJ2-3
V: TRBV11-2

DNA: TGTGCCAGTAGTATAGCTCCCCCCCGGGGTCAGCCCCAGCATTTT
CDR3: CASSIAPPRGQPQHF
size: NA
D: NA
J: TRBJ1-5
V: TRBV19

DNA: TGTGCCAGCAGCTTAGCGGAGGGCGAAGAGACCCAGTACTTC
CDR3: CASSLAEGEETQYF
size: few
D: NA
J: TRBJ2-5
V: TRBV7-9

DNA: TGTGCCAGCAGTTACGCGCAGAGCAGAGGTTCGGTTTCTAGCACAGATACGCAGTATTTT
CDR3: CASSYAQSRGSVSSTDTQYF
size: NA
D: NA
J: TRBJ2-3
V: TRBV6-2/TRBV6-3

DNA: TGTGCCAGCAGCTTATACAGGGGTGAGGGATCACCCCTCCACTTT
CDR3: CASSLYRGEGSPLHF
size: NA
D: TRBD1
J: TRBJ1-6
V: TRBV7-6